This passage covers 3 T cell receptor beta chains from one sample sequenced in a study of T-cell reconstitution after alpha-beta-depleted transplantation in children. Unique molecular identifiers were incorporated during preparation of the TCRbeta library. TCRdb re-derived calls from the PCR reads in MiXCR, one entry per CDR3 protein. The table has more than 90,000 distinct CDR3 sequences, more than 7% seen once; the top ten hold approximately 7.2%. Source: PBMCs from the stem cell graft donor, taken from the stem cell graft. These receptors were taken from a human donor who donated a stem cell graft to a child with congenital amegakaryocytic thrombocytopenia.

This clonotype was detected many times. This chain connects TRBV7-3 to TRBJ1-2; the D is unclear. Germline V CDR1 and CDR2: SGHTA, FQGTGA. The CDR3 has 17 residues. V was cut by 5 bases and J by 2 bases, with 21 bases left in between. The CDR3 bases are TGTGCCAGCAGCCAAAAGTACGCGAAGGGAAGGAACTATGGCTACACCTTC. This sequence encodes CASSQKYAKGRNYGYTF.

In its sample, this clonotype was seen many times. CDR3 protein: CASRPGQMNTEAFF. CDR3 bases: TGTGCCAGTAGGCCGGGACAAATGAACACTGAAGCTTTCTTT. The chain uses TRBV19 and TRBJ1-1; D perhaps matches TRBD1 (6 bases). The CDR3 consists of 14 residues. Germline V gene data show CDR1 as LNHDA and CDR2 as SQIVND (reference sequence). Deletions cut 6 bases from V and 0 bases from J, with 11 bases between.

This clonotype has a count of ten or more. CDR3 protein: CSARTGFNEQFF. The CDR3 DNA reads as TGCAGTGCTAGGACAGGGTTCAATGAGCAGTTCTTC. The chain recombines TRBV20-1 with TRBJ2-1, with TRBD1 matching over 7 bases. CDR1 and CDR2 (germline): DFQATT, SNEGSKA (reference sequence). This CDR3 spans 12 amino acids. J gave up 6 bases and V 3 bases, and 2 bases lay outside the gene matches.